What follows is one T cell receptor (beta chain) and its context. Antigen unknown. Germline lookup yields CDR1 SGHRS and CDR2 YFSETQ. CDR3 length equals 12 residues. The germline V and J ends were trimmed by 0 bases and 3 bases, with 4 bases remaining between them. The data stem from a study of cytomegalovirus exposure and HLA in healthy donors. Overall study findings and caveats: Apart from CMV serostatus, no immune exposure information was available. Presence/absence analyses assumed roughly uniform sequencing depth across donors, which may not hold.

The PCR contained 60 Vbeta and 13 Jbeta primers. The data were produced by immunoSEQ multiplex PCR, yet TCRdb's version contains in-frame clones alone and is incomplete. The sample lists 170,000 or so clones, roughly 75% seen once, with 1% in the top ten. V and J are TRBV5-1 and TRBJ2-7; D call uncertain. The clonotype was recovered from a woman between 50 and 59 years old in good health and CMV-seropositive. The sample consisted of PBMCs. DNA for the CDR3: TGCGCCAGCAGCTTGGACGGCTACGAGCAGTACTTC. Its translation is CASSLDGYEQYF.